The 7 T cell receptor beta chains below were found in one sample sequenced in a study of blood T cell repertoires in COVID-19. Sequencing used immunoSEQ multiplex PCR; TCRdb keeps in-frame clones, though not all of them. Counted here are 93,000 or so clones, around 90% occurring once; the ten biggest clones make up around 3.1%. The sequenced sample consisted of peripheral blood. The source of these receptors is a man in his fifties in a cohort sampled during active COVID-19.

This chain connects TRBV19 to TRBJ2-5, with D unresolved. The CDR3 contains 14 residues. Germline CDR1 LNHDA, CDR2 SQIVND (reference sequence). Trimming stripped 6 bases from V and 4 bases from J, with 15 bases between. CDR3 DNA: TGTGCCAGTAGAAGATCAGTGGCCCCAGAGACCCAGTACTTC. Encoded protein: CASRRSVAPETQYF.

This rearrangement joins TRBV9 to TRBJ2-5, with 9 bases lining up with TRBD2. V trimming: 0 bases; J trimming: 2 bases; junction bases outside the gene matches: 2. This CDR3 contains 15 residues. Per the germline V gene, CDR1 is SGDLS and CDR2 is YYNGEE. CDR3 nucleotide sequence: TGTGCCAGCAGCGTAGGAACTAGCGGGCAAGAGACCCAGTACTTC. It codes for CASSVGTSGQETQYF.

The chain links TRBV5-1 to TRBJ2-2, with TRBD2 identical over 9 bases. The junction had 9 bases not matched to a gene; V was cut back by 1 base and J by 2 bases. This CDR3 is 18 amino acids long. Germline CDR1 is SGHRS and CDR2 is YFSETQ. CDR3 sequence (DNA): TGCGCCAGCAGCTTGAGTTCCATAGCGGGGGTAAACACCGGGGAGCTGTTTTTT. Protein: CASSLSSIAGVNTGELFF.

V gene TRBV3-1 (or the pseudogene TRBV3-2) combines with J gene TRBJ1-3, with 9 bases aligning to TRBD1. Germline lookup yields CDR1 LGHDT and CDR2 YNNKEL (reference sequence). The CDR3 is 16 amino acids. Unmatched junction bases numbered 6, after V lost 2 bases and J lost 4 bases. The CDR3 sequence is CASSQTTGGAGNTIYF. For the CDR3, the DNA is TGTGCCAGCAGCCAAACGACAGGGGGTGCAGGAAACACCATATATTTT.

CDR3 residues: CASSLTPSSYNEQFF. Here the CDR3 DNA reads TGTGCCAGCAGCTTGACACCGAGCTCCTACAATGAGCAGTTCTTC. This chain connects TRBV7-3 to TRBJ2-1, with D hard to call. The germline V gene has CDR1 SGHTA and CDR2 FQGTGA. This CDR3 comprises 15 residues. V lost 3 bases, J lost 0 bases, and 9 bases lay in between.

CDR3: CASSPSGTSPYNEQFF. For the CDR3, the DNA is TGTGCCAGCAGCCCCAGTGGGACTTCTCCCTACAATGAGCAGTTCTTC. The chain couples TRBV7-9 to TRBJ2-1; TRBD2 is a possible D gene (6 bases). The CDR3 sequence is 16 residues long. Per the germline V gene, CDR1 is SEHNR and CDR2 is FQNEAQ (reference sequence). The germline V and J ends were trimmed by 5 bases and 2 bases, with 16 bases remaining between them. Full variable domain (remainder filled in from reference TRBV7-9 and TRBJ2-1): DTGVSQNPRHKITKRGQNVTFRCDPISEHNRLYWYRQTLGQGPEFLTYFQNEAQLEKSRLLSDRFSAERPKGSFSTLEIQRTEQGDSAMYLCASSPSGTSPYNEQFFGPGTRLTVL.

V is TRBV7-2 and J is TRBJ2-3; perhaps TRBD2 as D (6 bases). V was clipped by 5 bases and J by 4 bases, with 19 bases between them. Looked up from germline, CDR1 is SGHTA and CDR2 is FQGNSA. CDR3 length: 16 residues. The CDR3 here is CASSGRTILPSDTQYF. The CDR3 DNA is TGTGCCAGCAGCGGGCGGACTATTCTCCCGTCAGATACGCAGTATTTT.